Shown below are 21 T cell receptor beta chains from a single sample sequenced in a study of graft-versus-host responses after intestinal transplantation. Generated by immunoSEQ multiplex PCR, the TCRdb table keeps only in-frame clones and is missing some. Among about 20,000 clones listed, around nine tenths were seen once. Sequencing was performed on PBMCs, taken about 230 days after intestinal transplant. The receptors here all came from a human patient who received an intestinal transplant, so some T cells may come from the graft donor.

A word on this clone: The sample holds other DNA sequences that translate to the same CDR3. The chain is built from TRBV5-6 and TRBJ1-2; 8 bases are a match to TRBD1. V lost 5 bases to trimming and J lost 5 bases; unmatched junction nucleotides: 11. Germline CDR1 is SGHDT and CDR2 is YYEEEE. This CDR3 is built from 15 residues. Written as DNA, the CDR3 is TGTGCCAGCAGGGAGGGTCAGGGGGCGCGGTATGGCTACACCTTC. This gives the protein CASREGQGARYGYTF.

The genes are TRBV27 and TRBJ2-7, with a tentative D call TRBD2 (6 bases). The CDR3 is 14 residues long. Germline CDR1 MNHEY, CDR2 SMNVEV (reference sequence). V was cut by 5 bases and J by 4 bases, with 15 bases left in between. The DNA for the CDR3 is TGTGCCAGCAGTCCGCTAAAGGCGGGGTACGAGCAGTACTTC. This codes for CASSPLKAGYEQYF.

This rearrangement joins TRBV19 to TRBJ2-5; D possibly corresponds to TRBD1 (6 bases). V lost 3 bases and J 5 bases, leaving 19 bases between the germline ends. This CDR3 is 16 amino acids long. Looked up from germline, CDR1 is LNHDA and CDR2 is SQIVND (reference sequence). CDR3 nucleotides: TGTGCCAGTAGTATGGGGGTCACAGGGATCTACGAGACCCAGTACTTC. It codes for CASSMGVTGIYETQYF.

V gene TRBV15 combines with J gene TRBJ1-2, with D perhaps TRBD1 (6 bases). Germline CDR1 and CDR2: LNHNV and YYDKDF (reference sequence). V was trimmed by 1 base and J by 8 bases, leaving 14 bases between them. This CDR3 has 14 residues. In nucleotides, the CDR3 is TGTGCCACCAGCAGAGGGATGGGGGCGGGCGGCTACACCTTC. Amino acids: CATSRGMGAGGYTF.

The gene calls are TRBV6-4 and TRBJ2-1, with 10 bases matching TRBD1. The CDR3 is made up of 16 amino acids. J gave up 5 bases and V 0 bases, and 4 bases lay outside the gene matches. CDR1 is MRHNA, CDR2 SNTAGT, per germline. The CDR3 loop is CASSDSPGQGHNEQFF. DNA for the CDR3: TGTGCCAGCAGTGACTCCCCGGGACAGGGGCACAATGAGCAGTTCTTC.

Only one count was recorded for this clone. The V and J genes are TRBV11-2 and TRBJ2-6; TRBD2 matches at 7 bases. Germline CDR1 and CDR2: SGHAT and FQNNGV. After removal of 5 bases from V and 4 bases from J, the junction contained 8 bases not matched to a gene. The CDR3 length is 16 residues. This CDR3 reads CASSPGGGVGANVLTF. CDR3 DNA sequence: TGTGCCAGCAGCCCTGGGGGAGGGGTCGGGGCCAACGTCCTGACTTTC.

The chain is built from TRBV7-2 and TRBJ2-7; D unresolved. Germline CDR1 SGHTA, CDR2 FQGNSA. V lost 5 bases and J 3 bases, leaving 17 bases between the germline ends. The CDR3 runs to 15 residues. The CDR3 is CASSPGPYNIYEQYF. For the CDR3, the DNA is TGTGCCAGCAGCCCCGGACCATATAACATCTACGAGCAGTACTTC.

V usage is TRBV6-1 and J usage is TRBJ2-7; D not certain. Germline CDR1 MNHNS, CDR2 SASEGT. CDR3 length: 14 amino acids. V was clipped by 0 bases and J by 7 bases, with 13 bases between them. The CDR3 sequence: CASSEAGPPDEQYF. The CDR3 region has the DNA TGTGCCAGCAGTGAAGCGGGCCCCCCAGATGAGCAGTACTTC.

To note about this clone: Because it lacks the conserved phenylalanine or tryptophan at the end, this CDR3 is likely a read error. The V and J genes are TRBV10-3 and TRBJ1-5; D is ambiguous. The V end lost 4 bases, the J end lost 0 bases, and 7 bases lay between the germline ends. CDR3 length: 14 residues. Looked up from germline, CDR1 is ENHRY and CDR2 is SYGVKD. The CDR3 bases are TGTGCCATCAGTGCCGGCTCTAGCAATCAGCCCCAGCATCTT. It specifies CAISAGSSNQPQHL.

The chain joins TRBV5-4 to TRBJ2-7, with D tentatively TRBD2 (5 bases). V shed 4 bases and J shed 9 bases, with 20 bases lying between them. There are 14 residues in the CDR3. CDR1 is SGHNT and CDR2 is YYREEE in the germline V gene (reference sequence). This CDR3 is CASSRDSESFVQYF. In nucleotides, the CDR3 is TGTGCCAGCAGCAGGGATAGCGAGTCGTTCGTGCAGTACTTC.

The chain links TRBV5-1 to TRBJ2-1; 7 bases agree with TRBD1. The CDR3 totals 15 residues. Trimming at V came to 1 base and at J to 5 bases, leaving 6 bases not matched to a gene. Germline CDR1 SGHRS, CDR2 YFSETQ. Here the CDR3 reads CASSLSGTENNEQFF. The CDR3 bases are TGCGCCAGCAGCTTGTCAGGGACAGAGAACAATGAGCAGTTCTTC.

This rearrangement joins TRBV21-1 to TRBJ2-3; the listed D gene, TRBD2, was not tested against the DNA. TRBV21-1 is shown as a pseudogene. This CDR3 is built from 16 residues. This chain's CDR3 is CASSKGLAGGTDTQYF. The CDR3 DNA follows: TGTGCCAGCAGCAAAGGACTAGCGGGGGGCACAGATACGCAGTATTTT.

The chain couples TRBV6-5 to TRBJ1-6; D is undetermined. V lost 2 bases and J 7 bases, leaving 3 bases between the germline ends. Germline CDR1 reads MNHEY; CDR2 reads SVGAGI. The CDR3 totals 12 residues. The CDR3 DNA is TGTGCCAGCAGTTACAGAAATTCACCCCTCCACTTT. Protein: CASSYRNSPLHF.

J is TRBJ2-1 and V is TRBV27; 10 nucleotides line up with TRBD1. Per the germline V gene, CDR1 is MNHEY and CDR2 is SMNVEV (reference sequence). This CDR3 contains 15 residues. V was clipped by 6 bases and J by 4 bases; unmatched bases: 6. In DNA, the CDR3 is TGTGCCAGCAGGCGGACAGGGGGACCTTACAATGAGCAGTTCTTC. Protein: CASRRTGGPYNEQFF.

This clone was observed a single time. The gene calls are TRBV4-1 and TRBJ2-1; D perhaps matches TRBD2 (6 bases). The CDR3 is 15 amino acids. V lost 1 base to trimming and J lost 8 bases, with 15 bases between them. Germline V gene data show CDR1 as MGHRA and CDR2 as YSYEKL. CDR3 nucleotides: TGCGCCAGCAGCCAAGGGGGCCTAGCGACCGATGAGCAGTTCTTC. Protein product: CASSQGGLATDEQFF.

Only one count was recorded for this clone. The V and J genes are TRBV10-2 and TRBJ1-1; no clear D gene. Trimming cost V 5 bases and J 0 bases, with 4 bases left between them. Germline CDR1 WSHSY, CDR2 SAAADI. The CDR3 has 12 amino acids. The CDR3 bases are TGCGCCAGCAGTCATATGAACACTGAAGCTTTCTTT. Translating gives CASSHMNTEAFF.

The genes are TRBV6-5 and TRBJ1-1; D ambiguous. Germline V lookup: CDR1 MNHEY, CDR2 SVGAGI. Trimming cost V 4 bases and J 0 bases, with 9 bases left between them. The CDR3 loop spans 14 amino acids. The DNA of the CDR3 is TGTGCCAGCAGTTCCCCTCACATGAACACTGAAGCTTTCTTT. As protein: CASSSPHMNTEAFF.

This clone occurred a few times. CDR3 bases: TGTGCCAGCAGCTTAGTACAGCAAGAGACCCAGTACTTC. It codes for CASSLVQQETQYF. The J gene is TRBJ2-5, the V gene TRBV11-2; D not certain. Germline V gives CDR1 SGHAT, CDR2 FQNNGV. V was shortened by 1 base and J by 2 bases, with 5 bases between the two germline ends. The CDR3 sequence is 13 residues long.

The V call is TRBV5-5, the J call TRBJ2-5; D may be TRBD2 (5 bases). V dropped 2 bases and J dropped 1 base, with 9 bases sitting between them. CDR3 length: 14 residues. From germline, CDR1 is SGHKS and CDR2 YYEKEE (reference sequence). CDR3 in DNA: TGTGCCAGCAGCTTTTCGGGGTTCCAAGAGACCCAGTACTTC. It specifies CASSFSGFQETQYF. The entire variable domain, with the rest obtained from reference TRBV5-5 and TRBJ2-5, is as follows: DAGVTQSPTHLIKTRGQQVTLRCSPISGHKSVSWYQQVLGQGPQFIFQYYEKEERGRGNFPDRFSARQFPNYSSELNVNALLLGDSALYLCASSFSGFQETQYFGPGTRLLVL.

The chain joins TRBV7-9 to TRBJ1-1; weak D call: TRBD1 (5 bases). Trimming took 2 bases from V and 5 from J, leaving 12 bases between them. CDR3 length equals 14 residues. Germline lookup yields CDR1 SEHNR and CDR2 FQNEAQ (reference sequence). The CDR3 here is CASSLFPGRTEAFF. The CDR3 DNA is TGTGCCAGCAGCTTATTCCCAGGGCGGACTGAAGCTTTCTTT.

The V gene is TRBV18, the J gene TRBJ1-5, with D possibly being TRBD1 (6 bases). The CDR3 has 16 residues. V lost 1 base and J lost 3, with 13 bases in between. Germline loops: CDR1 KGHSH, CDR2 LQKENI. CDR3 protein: CASSPLRTENNQPQHF. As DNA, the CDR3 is TGTGCCAGCTCACCACTCAGGACAGAGAACAATCAGCCCCAGCATTTT.